The clone carrying this T cell receptor beta chain was seen a handful of times. Study processing details: For nucleated cells, counts were estimated from reference gene primer amplification. The repertoire was sequenced with immunoSEQ multiplex PCR; TCRdb's copy has only in-frame clones and lacks some. That table is the source of V, J and clone size, and D and trimming were worked out from the DNA. The sample includes about 39,000 clones, approximately 91% seen only once; the top ten take 2% to 2.5%. This record comes from a study of blood T cell repertoires in COVID-19. Overall study: Donors in the United States, Italy and Spain gave samples during acute or convalescent COVID-19. T cells, B-cell-depleted T cells, or PBMCs provided the cDNA or gDNA that served as material.

V lost 3 bases to trimming and J lost 0 bases; unmatched junction nucleotides: 5. The CDR3 loop spans 16 amino acids. The germline CDR1 and CDR2 sequences are LNHDA and SQIVND (reference sequence). V is TRBV19 and J is TRBJ2-7; TRBD1 matches 10 bases. This sequence originates from a human donor in a cohort sampled during active COVID-19. The sample was peripheral blood. The CDR3 is CASSIGQGVTSYEQYF. The CDR3 coding sequence is TGTGCCAGTAGTATTGGACAGGGGGTAACCTCCTACGAGCAGTACTTC. Full variable domain (missing parts from reference TRBV19 and TRBJ2-7): DGGITQSPKYLFRKEGQNVTLSCEQNLNHDAMYWYRQDPGQGLRLIYYSQIVNDFQKGDIAEGYSVSREKKESFPLTVTSAQKNPTAFYLCASSIGQGVTSYEQYFGPGTRLTVT.